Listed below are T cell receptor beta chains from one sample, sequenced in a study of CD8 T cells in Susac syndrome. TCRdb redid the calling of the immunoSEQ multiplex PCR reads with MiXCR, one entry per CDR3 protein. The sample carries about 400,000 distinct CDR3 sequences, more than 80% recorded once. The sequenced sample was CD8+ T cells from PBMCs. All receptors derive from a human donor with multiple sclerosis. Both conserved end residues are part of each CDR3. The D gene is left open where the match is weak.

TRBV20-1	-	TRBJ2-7	CSARVQAYEQYF	TGCAGTGCTAGAGTACAGGCCTACGAGCAGTACTTC
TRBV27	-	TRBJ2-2	CASRTGTLNTGELFF	TGTGCCAGCAGAACCGGGACACTGAACACCGGGGAGCTGTTTTTT
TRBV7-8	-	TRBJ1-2	CASSLMEGWAADGYTF	TGTGCCAGCAGCTTAATGGAAGGGTGGGCAGCTGATGGCTACACCTTC
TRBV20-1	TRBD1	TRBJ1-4	CSASDRGTNEKLFF	TGCAGTGCTAGTGACAGGGGCACTAATGAAAAACTGTTTTTT
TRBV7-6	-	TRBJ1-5	CASSPGTWESNQPQHF	TGTGCCAGCAGCCCGGGGACTTGGGAAAGCAATCAGCCCCAGCATTTT
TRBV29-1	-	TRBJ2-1	CSVLGQINEQFF	TGCAGCGTTTTGGGTCAGATCAATGAGCAGTTCTTC
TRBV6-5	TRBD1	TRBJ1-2	CASSYFTGESYGYTF	TGTGCCAGCAGTTATTTCACAGGGGAGTCCTATGGCTACACCTTC
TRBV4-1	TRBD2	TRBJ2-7	CASSHLQGASGRLNYEQYF	TGCGCCAGCAGCCACCTCCAAGGGGCTAGCGGGAGGTTAAATTACGAGCAGTACTTC
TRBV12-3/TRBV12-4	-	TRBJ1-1	CASSFGGPEAFF	TGTGCCAGCAGTTTTGGGGGGCCTGAAGCTTTCTTT
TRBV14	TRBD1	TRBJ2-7	CASSQPSTGAHEQYF	TGTGCCAGCAGCCAACCTTCCACAGGGGCCCACGAGCAGTACTTC
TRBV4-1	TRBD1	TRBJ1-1	CASSWTGTGTFLGEAFF	TGCGCCAGCAGCTGGACCGGGACAGGGACCTTTCTCGGTGAAGCTTTCTTT
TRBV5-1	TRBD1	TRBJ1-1	CASRPGGSTVTEAFF	TGCGCCAGCAGACCAGGGGGCTCAACAGTGACTGAAGCTTTCTTT